The entry below gives a single TCR beta chain sequence along with its context. The antigen is not known. The data derive from a study of monozygotic twins with inflammatory bowel disease. Overall study findings and caveats: Healthy co-twins showed greater TCRbeta diversity (inverse Simpson) than IBD patients. No distinction between different T cell subtypes was possible.

This CDR3 comprises 15 residues. CDR1 is SGHKS, CDR2 YYEKEE, per germline (reference sequence). Reprocessing the 5' RACE reads, TCRdb reports a single entry for every CDR3 protein and omits DNA. The sample's table shows about 85,000 distinct CDR3 sequences. V gene TRBV5-5 combines with J gene TRBJ2-3. The TCR was taken from a human donor with ulcerative colitis or Crohn's disease, or a healthy co-twin of an affected twin (not recorded which). The sequenced sample consisted of blood. This CDR3 reads CASSPGLTHTDTQYF.